Following are 27 T cell receptor beta chains from one sample sequenced in a study of neurological immune-mediated disorders. The time point is: longitudinal time-point 2. TCRdb re-called the 5' RACE reads with MiXCR, one entry per CDR3 protein. The repertoire holds 81,000 or so distinct CDR3 sequences, with around 14% as singletons. The sequencing input was PBMCs. These receptors all stem from a female donor with HTLV-1-associated myelopathy (HAM/TSP).

This clonotype was observed at least ten times. This sequence joins TRBV20-1 and TRBJ2-1, with D perhaps TRBD1 (5 bases). The CDR3 totals 15 residues. CDR1 is DFQATT, CDR2 SNEGSKA, per germline (reference sequence). Trimming removed 3 bases at V and 3 bases at J, with 15 bases between. As DNA, the CDR3 is TGCAGTGCTAGTGGGGATACAGGAAACTACAATGAGCAGTTCTTC. As protein: CSASGDTGNYNEQFF.

At least ten counts were recorded for this clonotype. This chain uses TRBV11-2 with TRBJ1-4; 10 nucleotides agree with TRBD1. The CDR3 has 15 amino acids. The germline gives CDR1 SGHAT, CDR2 FQNNGV. V shed 3 bases and J 8 bases; nucleotides not matched to a gene: 6. Written as DNA, the CDR3 is TGTGCCAGCAGCTTCACCGGGACAGGGGAAGAAAAACTGTTTTTT. Translation gives CASSFTGTGEEKLFF.

Many counts were recorded for this clonotype. The chain uses TRBV5-1 and TRBJ2-1; D is tentatively TRBD1 or TRBD2 (6 bases each). From germline, CDR1 is SGHRS and CDR2 YFSETQ. This CDR3 is 15 amino acids long. V lost 0 bases to trimming and J lost 7 bases, with 14 bases between them. As DNA, the CDR3 is TGCGCCAGCAGCTTGGTGGGGGGCCGAGTGAATGAGCAGTTCTTC. It is translated as CASSLVGGRVNEQFF.

This clonotype was detected ten times or more. The chain recombines TRBV7-9 with TRBJ2-5; D remains unclear. V lost 3 bases, J lost 2 bases, and 10 bases lay in between. CDR3 size: 14 residues. The germline V gene has CDR1 SEHNR and CDR2 FQNEAQ (reference sequence). The CDR3 region is CASSFRSRQETQYF. The CDR3 coding sequence is TGTGCCAGCAGCTTCAGGAGCAGACAAGAGACCCAGTACTTC.

This clonotype has only a few counts. Mismatch with germline at one junction end may stem from a read error. This chain uses TRBV15 with TRBJ2-1, with TRBD2 matching over 8 bases. This CDR3 is built from 15 residues. In germline, CDR1 is LNHNV, CDR2 YYDKDF (reference sequence). CDR3 nucleotides: TGTGCTACCAGCTGGAGCGGGAGCTCCTACAATGAGCAGTTCTTC. Its translation is CATSWSGSSYNEQFF. The full variable domain, rest sourced from reference TRBV15 and TRBJ2-1, is DAMVIQNPRYQVTQFGKPVTLSCSQTLNHNVMYWYQQKSSQAPKLLFHYYDKDFNNEADTPDNFQSRRPNTSFCFLDIRSPGLGDTAMYLCATSWSGSSYNEQFFGPGTRLTVL.

The table lists this clonotype with many counts. Written as DNA, the CDR3 is TGTGCCAGCTCACCGTTTTCCCAGGAGGCGGGCACTGAAGCTTTCTTT. It codes for CASSPFSQEAGTEAFF. The J gene is TRBJ1-1, the V gene TRBV18; D gene ambiguous. Trimming took 3 bases from V and 4 from J, leaving 18 bases between them. This CDR3 contains 16 residues. Per the germline V gene, CDR1 is KGHSH and CDR2 is LQKENI.

At least ten counts were recorded for this clonotype. This sequence joins TRBV4-1 and TRBJ2-5, with 9 bases lining up with TRBD2. This CDR3 has 16 residues. Losses at the gene ends were 0 bases for V and 1 base for J; bases not matched to a gene: 3. Germline CDR1 is MGHRA and CDR2 is YSYEKL. DNA of the CDR3: TGCGCCAGCAGCCAAGATCGCGGGGGGGTCCAAGAGACCCAGTACTTC. Translated, it gives CASSQDRGGVQETQYF.

This clonotype came up many times. The genes are TRBV6-5 and TRBJ2-3, with D maybe TRBD2 (7 bases). The germline V and J ends were trimmed by 5 bases and 1 base, with 13 bases remaining between them. The CDR3 runs to 15 residues. From germline, CDR1 is MNHEY and CDR2 SVGAGI. CDR3 protein: CASSPRGARTDTQYF. The CDR3 nucleotides are TGTGCCAGCAGTCCCCGGGGGGCCCGCACAGATACGCAGTATTTT.

This clonotype occurred many times. The chain links TRBV2 to TRBJ1-5; no firm D call. V was clipped by 3 bases and J by 5 bases, with 11 bases between them. The CDR3 extends over 14 amino acids. The V gene's germline CDR1 is SNHLY and CDR2 FYNNEI. For the CDR3, the DNA is TGTGCCAGCAGTGATCTGGGCAGTTATCAGCCCCAGCATTTT. Translating it yields CASSDLGSYQPQHF.

Of note for this clonotype: A much more abundant neighbour one base away suggests this may be a read error. The chain carries TRBV30 and TRBJ2-1; TRBD1 matches 7 bases. CDR3 size: 14 residues. CDR1 is GTSNPN, CDR2 SVGIG, per germline (reference sequence). CDR3 region: CAWVNRGSFNEQFF. The CDR3 DNA reads as TGTGCCTGGGTGAACAGGGGATCCTTCAATGAGCAGTTCTTC. Together with reference TRBV30 and TRBJ2-1, the CDR3 gives the full variable domain: SQTIHQWPATLVQPVGSPLSLECTVEGTSNPNLYWYRQAAGRGLQLLFYSVGIGQISSEVPQNLSASRPQDRQFILSSKKLLLSDSGFYLCAWVNRGSFNEQFFGPGTRLTVL.

In its sample, this clonotype was seen many times. The chain has TRBV5-6 and TRBJ2-5; 8 bases match TRBD1. The V gene end was trimmed by 4 bases and the J gene end by 5 bases; junction bases not matched to a gene: 10. The CDR3 length is 15 residues. Looked up from germline, CDR1 is SGHDT and CDR2 is YYEEEE. The CDR3 coding sequence is TGTGCCAGCAGCCGCCTCTACGGACAGGGTGAGACCCAGTACTTC. It specifies CASSRLYGQGETQYF.

The table lists this clonotype with many counts. The genes are TRBV5-6 and TRBJ2-1, with D unclear. V was clipped by 0 bases and J by 1 base, with 11 bases between them. The CDR3 sequence is 16 residues long. Germline CDR1 SGHDT, CDR2 YYEEEE. In DNA, the CDR3 is TGTGCCAGCAGCTTGGGAAAGGATACGTCCTACAATGAGCAGTTCTTC. Translation: CASSLGKDTSYNEQFF.

The chain uses TRBV7-9 and TRBJ1-2, with TRBD1 matching over 7 bases. The CDR3 is made up of 15 amino acids. The J segment lost 3 bases and the V segment lost 5 bases, leaving 9 bases of the junction unmatched. Germline CDR1 is SEHNR and CDR2 is FQNEAQ (reference sequence). The CDR3 DNA reads TGTGCCAGCAGCCTCGTGGCAGGGGGTGACTATGGCTACACCTTC. It codes for CASSLVAGGDYGYTF.

The rearrangement links TRBV7-9 to TRBJ1-4; D gene unclear. Germline V lookup: CDR1 SEHNR, CDR2 FQNEAQ (reference sequence). The CDR3 is made up of 16 amino acids. V dropped 6 bases and J dropped 0 bases, with 14 bases sitting between them. The CDR3 DNA sequence: TGTGCCAGCAGTGTCCACTGGGGAGCAACTAATGAAAAACTGTTTTTT. Protein product: CASSVHWGATNEKLFF.

As regards this clonotype: A read error may be the cause here, since a much bigger clone is one base away. The rearrangement uses TRBV24-1 and TRBJ2-2, with no clear D. With 7 bases removed from V and 10 bases from J, the gap between germline ends came to 9 bases. The CDR3 has 11 residues. Looked up from germline, CDR1 is KGHDR and CDR2 is SFDVKD. CDR3: CATSAAVELFF. CDR3 nucleotides: TGTGCCACCAGCGCGGCCGTGGAGCTGTTTTTT.

The sample holds many counts of this clonotype. The CDR3 region is CASSLLGIGGYTF. The CDR3 bases are TGCGCCAGCAGCTTGCTGGGAATCGGTGGCTACACCTTC. The chain links TRBV5-1 to TRBJ1-2; D ambiguous. V lost 1 base, J lost 7 bases, and 11 bases lay in between. Germline V gene sequence: CDR1 SGHRS, CDR2 YFSETQ. This CDR3 contains 13 residues.

The genes are TRBV28 and TRBJ2-1; TRBD2 is a possible D gene (6 bases). The CDR3 contains 13 residues. Germline V gene data show CDR1 as MDHEN and CDR2 as SYDVKM. V was shortened by 9 bases and J by 4 bases, with 13 bases between the two germline ends. The CDR3 region has the DNA TGTGCCAGTGGGGGGTTGGTATACAATGAGCAGTTCTTC. Protein: CASGGLVYNEQFF.

A word on this clonotype: With a much larger clone just one base away, this may be a read error. V and J are TRBV5-6 and TRBJ2-1, with 7 positions matching TRBD2. Germline loops: CDR1 SGHDT, CDR2 YYEEEE. With V trimmed by 0 bases and J by 7 bases, 16 bases remained unmatched. The CDR3 extends over 18 amino acids. This CDR3 is CASSLGTLSGVALNEQFF. The CDR3 region has the DNA TGTGCCAGCAGCTTGGGGACTTTAAGCGGGGTGGCCTTGAATGAGCAGTTCTTC.

Many counts were recorded for this clonotype. This sequence joins TRBV4-1 and TRBJ2-6; possibly TRBD1 or TRBD2 for D (5 bases each). The CDR3 has 15 amino acids. Trimming removed 7 bases at V and 6 bases at J, with 16 bases between. Germline V CDR1 and CDR2: MGHRA, YSYEKL. DNA of the CDR3: TGCGCCAGCAACTTGAGTGGGGGTAAGGCCAACGTCCTGACTTTC. Protein: CASNLSGGKANVLTF.

At least ten counts were recorded for this clonotype. CDR3: CASSLVLGASRTDTQYF. The CDR3 nucleotides are TGTGCCAGCAGCTTAGTTTTAGGTGCCTCCCGCACAGATACGCAGTATTTT. The rearrangement uses TRBV7-9 and TRBJ2-3; D is uncertain. The CDR3 totals 17 residues. Looked up from germline, CDR1 is SEHNR and CDR2 is FQNEAQ (reference sequence). V gave up 1 base and J gave up 1 base, with 15 bases separating them.

This clonotype was recorded a few times. This chain connects TRBV7-9 to TRBJ2-3; TRBD1 aligns across 7 bases. The V and J ends lost 7 bases and 9 bases, in that order; junction bases with no gene match: 7. The CDR3 runs 12 residues. Germline V gene lookup returns CDR1 SEHNR and CDR2 FQNEAQ (reference sequence). CDR3 residues: CASTVDRDTQYF. As DNA, the CDR3 is TGTGCCAGCACCGTCGACAGGGACACGCAGTATTTT.

Note on this clonotype: Being one base from a much bigger clone, this may be a read error. The chain joins TRBV2 to TRBJ2-1; D is unresolved. CDR3 length: 14 residues. The V gene lost 8 bases and the J gene lost 4 bases, with 15 bases spanning the gap. Per the germline V gene, CDR1 is SNHLY and CDR2 is FYNNEI. The CDR3 DNA is TGTGCCAGCTCGAAGTACAATCGGTACAATGAGCAGTTCTTC. This gives the protein CASSKYNRYNEQFF. Drawing the rest from reference TRBV2 and TRBJ2-1, the complete variable domain is EPEVTQTPSHQVTQMGQEVILRCVPISNHLYFYWYRQILGQKVEFLVSFYNNEISEKSEIFDDQFSVERPDGSNFTLKIRSTKLEDSAMYFCASSKYNRYNEQFFGPGTRLTVL.

This clonotype was detected many times. The chain uses TRBV28 and TRBJ2-6; D gene unclear. The CDR3 runs to 15 residues. The V end lost 3 bases, the J end lost 0 bases, and 6 bases lay between the germline ends. Germline CDR1 MDHEN, CDR2 SYDVKM. CDR3 nucleotides: TGTGCCAGCAGTTTCGGATACTCTGGGGCCAACGTCCTGACTTTC. Protein product: CASSFGYSGANVLTF.

J is TRBJ2-1 and V is TRBV28; D possibly corresponds to TRBD2 (6 bases). Trimming left V 5 bases short and J 9 bases short, with 23 bases between. Germline V gene sequence: CDR1 MDHEN, CDR2 SYDVKM. The CDR3 loop spans 16 amino acids. This CDR3 is CASSIIRDSGKGEQFF. CDR3 bases: TGTGCCAGCAGTATCATACGCGATAGCGGAAAGGGTGAGCAGTTCTTC. Variable domain in full (rest from reference TRBV28 and TRBJ2-1): DVKVTQSSRYLVKRTGEKVFLECVQDMDHENMFWYRQDPGLGLRLIYFSYDVKMKEKGDIPEGYSVSREKKERFSLILESASTNQTSMYLCASSIIRDSGKGEQFFGPGTRLTVL.

The V gene is TRBV2, the J gene TRBJ1-6; D might be TRBD1 (5 bases). Germline-derived CDR1 and CDR2 are SNHLY and FYNNEI. The CDR3 loop spans 18 amino acids. Trimming removed 2 bases at V and 0 bases at J, with 14 bases between. The CDR3 DNA follows: TGTGCCAGCAGTGAAATGGGGGTCGGGAGCTCCTATAATTCACCCCTCCACTTT. Translating gives CASSEMGVGSSYNSPLHF.

This clonotype was recorded a few times. The J gene is TRBJ2-1, the V gene TRBV28; D gene ambiguous. The V end lost 4 bases, the J end lost 2 bases, and 6 bases lay between the germline ends. From germline, CDR1 is MDHEN and CDR2 SYDVKM. The length of the CDR3 is 13 residues. The CDR3 DNA is TGTGCCAGCAGTTCTGACACCTACAATGAGCAGTTCTTC. It codes for CASSSDTYNEQFF.

For this clonotype: Being one base from a much bigger clone, this may be a read error. The chain has TRBV28 and TRBJ1-1; possibly TRBD1 for D (6 bases). CDR1 and CDR2 from the germline V gene are MDHEN and SYDVKM. The CDR3 runs to 12 residues. Trimming stripped 8 bases from V and 11 bases from J, with 18 bases between. In nucleotides, the CDR3 is TGTGCCAGCGGTGGACGGGGGCCAGGGGCTTTCTTT. This translates into CASGGRGPGAFF.